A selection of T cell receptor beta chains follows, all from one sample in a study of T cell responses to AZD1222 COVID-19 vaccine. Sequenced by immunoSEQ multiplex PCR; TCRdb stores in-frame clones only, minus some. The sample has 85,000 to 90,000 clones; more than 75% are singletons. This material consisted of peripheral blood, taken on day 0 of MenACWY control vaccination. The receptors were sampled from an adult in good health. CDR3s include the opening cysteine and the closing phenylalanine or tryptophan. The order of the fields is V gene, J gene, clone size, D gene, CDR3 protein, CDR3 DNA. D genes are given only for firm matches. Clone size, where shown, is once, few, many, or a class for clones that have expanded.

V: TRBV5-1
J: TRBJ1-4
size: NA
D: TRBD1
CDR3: CASSRRDRVLEGEKLFF
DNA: TGCGCCAGCAGCCGCCGGGACAGGGTACTTGAGGGTGAAAAACTGTTTTTT

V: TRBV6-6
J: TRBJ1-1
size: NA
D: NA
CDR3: CASSYEVNTEAFF
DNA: TGTGCCAGCAGTTACGAGGTTAACACTGAAGCTTTCTTT

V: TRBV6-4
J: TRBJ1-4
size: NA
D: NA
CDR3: CASSVDRRPNEKLFF
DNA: TGTGCCAGCAGTGTCGACCGCAGACCTAATGAAAAACTGTTTTTT

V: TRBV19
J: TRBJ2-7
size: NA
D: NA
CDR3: CASSIEGLGEQYF
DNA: TGTGCCAGTAGTATCGAGGGATTGGGCGAGCAGTACTTC

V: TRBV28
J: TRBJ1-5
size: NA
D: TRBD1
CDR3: CASSTNYRQGQGQPQHF
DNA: TGTGCCAGCAGTACGAACTACCGACAGGGACAGGGTCAGCCCCAGCATTTT

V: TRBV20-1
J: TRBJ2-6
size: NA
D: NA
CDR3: CSASRWDISSGANVLTF
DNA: TGCAGTGCTAGTCGTTGGGACATTTCCTCTGGGGCCAACGTCCTGACTTTC

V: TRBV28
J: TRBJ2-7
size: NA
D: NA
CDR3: CASSFGQLLYEQYF
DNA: TGTGCCAGCAGTTTCGGGCAGCTCCTCTACGAGCAGTACTTC

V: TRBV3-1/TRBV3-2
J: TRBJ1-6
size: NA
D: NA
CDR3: CASSPLGVQNNSPLHF
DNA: TGTGCCAGCAGCCCCTTGGGGGTTCAGAATAATTCACCCCTCCACTTT

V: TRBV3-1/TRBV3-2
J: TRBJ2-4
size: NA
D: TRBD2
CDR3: CASSQDPRLAGAKNIQYF
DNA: TGTGCCAGCAGCCAAGATCCCCGACTAGCGGGAGCCAAAAACATTCAGTACTTC

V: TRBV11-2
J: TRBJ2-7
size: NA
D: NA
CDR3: CASSRQMTYQQYF
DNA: TGTGCCAGCAGCCGACAGATGACTTACCAGCAGTACTTC

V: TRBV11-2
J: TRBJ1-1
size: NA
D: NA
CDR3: CASSLDRDIEAFF
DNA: TGTGCCAGCAGCTTAGACCGGGACATTGAAGCTTTCTTT

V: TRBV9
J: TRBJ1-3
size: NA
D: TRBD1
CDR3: CASSASDRMAGNTIYF
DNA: TGTGCCAGCAGCGCCTCGGACAGGATGGCCGGAAACACCATATATTTT

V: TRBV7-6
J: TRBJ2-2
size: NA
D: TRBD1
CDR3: CASSPRSSGTGGLGTGELFF
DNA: TGTGCCAGCAGCCCGCGATCTTCAGGGACAGGGGGTTTGGGCACCGGGGAGCTGTTTTTT

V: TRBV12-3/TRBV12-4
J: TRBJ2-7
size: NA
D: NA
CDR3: CASSLVQGYEQYF
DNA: TGTGCCAGCAGTCTAGTCCAGGGATACGAGCAGTACTTC

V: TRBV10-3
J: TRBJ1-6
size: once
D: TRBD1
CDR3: CAISEDRDAYNSPLHF
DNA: TGTGCCATCAGTGAGGACAGGGATGCCTATAATTCACCCCTCCACTTT

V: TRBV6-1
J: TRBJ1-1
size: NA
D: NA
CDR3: CASSEGANTEAFF
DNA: TGTGCCAGCAGTGAGGGAGCGAACACTGAAGCTTTCTTT